These T cell receptor beta chains were read from a single sample in a study of post-analysis software for immune sequencing data. TCRdb reanalysed the PCR reads using MiXCR and keeps one entry per CDR3 protein. The sample yields about 770,000 distinct CDR3 sequences, just over 45% seen once. The sample consisted of blood. These receptors came from a girl aged 5-17 years with multiple sclerosis. CDR3s include the opening cysteine and the closing phenylalanine or tryptophan. Each record gives: CDR3 DNA, CDR3 protein, J gene, CDR3 length, D gene, V gene, clone size. The D gene is left open where the match is weak. Clone sizes are given selectively: once, few, many, or a class where the clone is expanded.

CDR3nt: TGCAGCGTTGAAAGGCAGGGAAGAAGCACTGAAGCTTTCTTT
CDR3aa: CSVERQGRSTEAFF
j_gene: TRBJ1-1
len: 14
d_gene: NA
v_gene: TRBV29-1
abundance: NA

CDR3nt: TGTGCCAGCAGCCTACAGGGGTGGGACGGCTACACCTTC
CDR3aa: CASSLQGWDGYTF
j_gene: TRBJ1-2
len: 13
d_gene: TRBD1
v_gene: TRBV3-1
abundance: NA

CDR3nt: TGTGCCAGCAGTGCGGGACAGGAGCATCAGCCCCAGCATTTT
CDR3aa: CASSAGQEHQPQHF
j_gene: TRBJ1-5
len: 14
d_gene: TRBD1
v_gene: TRBV6-1
abundance: NA

CDR3nt: TGCGCCAGCAGCGAAGGCTTAAGCGGGAGGAACAATGAGCAGTTCTTC
CDR3aa: CASSEGLSGRNNEQFF
j_gene: TRBJ2-1
len: 16
d_gene: TRBD2
v_gene: TRBV4-1
abundance: few

CDR3nt: TGCAGTGCTAGAGCCGGGACTAGCGGCGAGACCCAGTACTTC
CDR3aa: CSARAGTSGETQYF
j_gene: TRBJ2-5
len: 14
d_gene: TRBD2
v_gene: TRBV20-1
abundance: few

CDR3nt: TGCAGTGCTAGAGACCTCCTGGGACTAGCGGGAGCGCCACAAGAGACCCAGTACTTC
CDR3aa: CSARDLLGLAGAPQETQYF
j_gene: TRBJ2-5
len: 19
d_gene: TRBD2
v_gene: TRBV20-1
abundance: NA

CDR3nt: TGTGCCAGCAGCCAGAGCGGGAGGGCCCGGGCAGATACGCAGTATTTT
CDR3aa: CASSQSGRARADTQYF
j_gene: TRBJ2-3
len: 16
d_gene: TRBD2
v_gene: TRBV7-2
abundance: NA

CDR3nt: TGTGCCAGCAGCCCCCGCCTAGCGGGAGAGGACGAGCAGTACTTC
CDR3aa: CASSPRLAGEDEQYF
j_gene: TRBJ2-7
len: 15
d_gene: TRBD2
v_gene: TRBV5-5
abundance: NA

CDR3nt: TGTGCCAGCAGTTCCCGACGACAGGCGATTAGCAATCAGCCCCAGCATTTT
CDR3aa: CASSSRRQAISNQPQHF
j_gene: TRBJ1-5
len: 17
d_gene: NA
v_gene: TRBV6-5
abundance: NA

CDR3nt: TGCAGCGTTGCCGGGGGAACGGACAACTATGGCTACACCTTC
CDR3aa: CSVAGGTDNYGYTF
j_gene: TRBJ1-2
len: 14
d_gene: NA
v_gene: TRBV29-1
abundance: few

CDR3nt: TGTGCCAGCAGCTTAGCCCCCGGGACTAGATTGCACTACGAGCAGTACTTC
CDR3aa: CASSLAPGTRLHYEQYF
j_gene: TRBJ2-7
len: 17
d_gene: TRBD2
v_gene: TRBV7-9
abundance: NA

CDR3nt: TGCAGTGCTAGAGGGAGCACGGGCAATCAGCCCCAGCATTTT
CDR3aa: CSARGSTGNQPQHF
j_gene: TRBJ1-5
len: 14
d_gene: NA
v_gene: TRBV20-1
abundance: few

CDR3nt: TGTGCCAGCAGCTTGGGCCAGACTAGCCGCAATGAGCAGTTCTTC
CDR3aa: CASSLGQTSRNEQFF
j_gene: TRBJ2-1
len: 15
d_gene: TRBD2
v_gene: TRBV7-9
abundance: few

CDR3nt: TGTGCCAGCAGGGAAACAGGGGGCCGTGGCTACACCTTC
CDR3aa: CASRETGGRGYTF
j_gene: TRBJ1-2
len: 13
d_gene: TRBD1
v_gene: TRBV28
abundance: once

CDR3nt: TGCAGTGCCTTCTCATGGGGCGGGAGAGGAGAGACCCAGTACTTC
CDR3aa: CSAFSWGGRGETQYF
j_gene: TRBJ2-5
len: 15
d_gene: TRBD2
v_gene: TRBV20-1
abundance: NA

CDR3nt: TGTGCCAGCAGTCACGAGGGACAGGGAATGATGGATGAGCAGTTCTTC
CDR3aa: CASSHEGQGMMDEQFF
j_gene: TRBJ2-1
len: 16
d_gene: TRBD1
v_gene: TRBV27
abundance: once

CDR3nt: TGTGCCAGCTCACCAGATCGGACTAGCGGGAGGTCCTCCTACAATGAGCAGTTCTTC
CDR3aa: CASSPDRTSGRSSYNEQFF
j_gene: TRBJ2-1
len: 19
d_gene: TRBD2
v_gene: TRBV18
abundance: NA

CDR3nt: TGTGCCAGCAGCCAAGATCAGGCTAGCGGTTACAATGAGCAGTTCTTC
CDR3aa: CASSQDQASGYNEQFF
j_gene: TRBJ2-1
len: 16
d_gene: TRBD2
v_gene: TRBV4-2
abundance: few

CDR3nt: TGCAGTGCTATCTCACTAGCGGTTACCACAGATACGCAGTATTTT
CDR3aa: CSAISLAVTTDTQYF
j_gene: TRBJ2-3
len: 15
d_gene: TRBD2
v_gene: TRBV20-1
abundance: NA

CDR3nt: TGTGCCAGCAGCGCCGGACTAGCGGGAGGTCGGGAGACCCAGTACTTC
CDR3aa: CASSAGLAGGRETQYF
j_gene: TRBJ2-5
len: 16
d_gene: TRBD2
v_gene: TRBV9
abundance: few

CDR3nt: TGTGCCAGCAGTGATCGCCCCGGGTCATCTAACAATGAGCAGTTCTTC
CDR3aa: CASSDRPGSSNNEQFF
j_gene: TRBJ2-1
len: 16
d_gene: NA
v_gene: TRBV6-1
abundance: few

CDR3nt: TGTGCCAGCAGTGGGGAGCGGGAGCAGCAGTTCTTC
CDR3aa: CASSGEREQQFF
j_gene: TRBJ2-1
len: 12
d_gene: TRBD2
v_gene: TRBV25-1
abundance: few

CDR3nt: TGTGCCAGCAGCTTAGCGATTGGCTCTTATACGCAGTATTTT
CDR3aa: CASSLAIGSYTQYF
j_gene: TRBJ2-3
len: 14
d_gene: NA
v_gene: TRBV7-9
abundance: NA

CDR3nt: TGTGCCAGCAGCCACGCTAGCGGGGTCGTTACCTACAATGAGCAGTTCTTC
CDR3aa: CASSHASGVVTYNEQFF
j_gene: TRBJ2-1
len: 17
d_gene: TRBD2
v_gene: TRBV5-6
abundance: NA

CDR3nt: TGCGCCAGCAGTGCTTTGGGGGGCGCTCGGACCGGGGAGCGGTTTTTT
CDR3aa: CASSALGGARTGERFF
j_gene: TRBJ2-2
len: 16
d_gene: NA
v_gene: TRBV10-1
abundance: NA

CDR3nt: TGTGCCAGCAGTGAAATAAAAACTACCAATCAGCCCCAGCATTTT
CDR3aa: CASSEIKTTNQPQHF
j_gene: TRBJ1-5
len: 15
d_gene: NA
v_gene: TRBV2
abundance: NA

CDR3nt: TGTGCCAGCAACGACAGGGTTGATTCACCCCTCCACTTT
CDR3aa: CASNDRVDSPLHF
j_gene: TRBJ1-6
len: 13
d_gene: TRBD1
v_gene: TRBV28
abundance: NA

CDR3nt: TGTGCCAGCAGTTTATACGGGGCCCGCGCAGATACGCAGTATTTT
CDR3aa: CASSLYGARADTQYF
j_gene: TRBJ2-3
len: 15
d_gene: NA
v_gene: TRBV12-3/TRBV12-4
abundance: NA

CDR3nt: TGTGCCAGCTCACCCCCGGGAGGTGAGAACAATGAGCAGTTCTTC
CDR3aa: CASSPPGGENNEQFF
j_gene: TRBJ2-1
len: 15
d_gene: TRBD2
v_gene: TRBV18
abundance: once

CDR3nt: TGTGCCAGCAGCTTCGTCGGGGGATCAAACTACGAGCAGTACTTC
CDR3aa: CASSFVGGSNYEQYF
j_gene: TRBJ2-7
len: 15
d_gene: NA
v_gene: TRBV7-9
abundance: NA

CDR3nt: TGTGCCAGCAGAAAATCAGGGACAGATACGCAGTATTTT
CDR3aa: CASRKSGTDTQYF
j_gene: TRBJ2-3
len: 13
d_gene: NA
v_gene: TRBV7-3
abundance: NA